The 16 T cell receptor beta chains presented below share a single source sample, sequenced in a study of T cell responses to AZD1222 COVID-19 vaccine. The assay was immunoSEQ multiplex PCR, and TCRdb's table has in-frame clones only and misses some. The sample consists of tens of thousands of clones, approximately 81% of them appearing once. Sequenced material: peripheral blood, taken on day 0 of AZD1222 vaccination. Receptor source: an adult in good health.

The chain is built from TRBV24-1 and TRBJ2-7; D remains ambiguous. Germline V CDR1 and CDR2: KGHDR, SFDVKD. V was pared by 4 bases and J by 12 bases, with 15 bases between. CDR3 length: 12 amino acids. The CDR3 DNA is TGTGCCACCAGTGAAGCTACTGGGCCCAGGTACTTC. Its translation: CATSEATGPRYF.

The CDR3 sequence is CSYPLNTEAFF. In DNA form, the CDR3 reads TGCAGTTACCCATTGAACACTGAAGCTTTCTTT. This chain links TRBV20-1 with TRBJ1-1, with D unresolved. The CDR3 runs to 11 residues. Germline-derived CDR1 and CDR2 are DFQATT and SNEGSKA (reference sequence). The germline V and J ends were trimmed by 8 bases and 0 bases, with 7 bases remaining between them.

CDR3 residues: CASSYVPKGQFF. The CDR3 DNA reads TGTGCCAGCAGTTACGTTCCAAAGGGGCAGTTCTTC. This chain joins TRBV6-2 or TRBV6-3 and TRBJ2-1; D remains ambiguous. Germline V gene lookup returns CDR1 MNHEY and CDR2 SVGEGT. The CDR3 loop spans 12 amino acids. V was pared by 2 bases and J by 12 bases, with 11 bases between.

The chain joins TRBV6-5 to TRBJ1-3, with D possibly TRBD1 on 5 matching bases. The CDR3 contains 14 residues. CDR1 and CDR2 (germline): MNHEY, SVGAGI. The V end was cut by 0 bases, the J end by 4 bases, with 7 bases between. Here the CDR3 reads CASSYSAGGNTIYF. The CDR3 DNA sequence: TGTGCCAGCAGTTACTCGGCAGGGGGAAACACCATATATTTT.

J is TRBJ2-7 and V is TRBV29-1, with D perhaps TRBD2 (5 bases). The CDR3 has 13 amino acids. V lost 8 bases, J lost 2 bases, and 16 bases lay in between. Germline V gene lookup returns CDR1 SQVTM and CDR2 ANQGSEA. The DNA for the CDR3 is TGCAGCTACTCCGATCCGGGAACCTACGAGCAGTACTTC. This gives the protein CSYSDPGTYEQYF.

The chain joins TRBV28 to TRBJ1-4, with D possibly matching TRBD1 (5 bases). Germline V CDR1 and CDR2: MDHEN, SYDVKM. This CDR3 comprises 14 residues. Trimming took 3 bases from V and 10 from J, leaving 15 bases between them. CDR3 in DNA: TGTGCCAGCAGTTTGAGGCAGGGTCATAGAAAACTGTTTTTT. Protein: CASSLRQGHRKLFF.

The chain recombines TRBV20-1 with TRBJ1-5; possible D gene TRBD1, 6 bases. The CDR3 spans 13 residues. Germline CDR1 and CDR2: DFQATT and SNEGSKA (reference sequence). V was pared by 3 bases and J by 5 bases, with 11 bases between. The CDR3 DNA follows: TGCAGTGCTAGTTGGGACACCTATCAGCCCCAGCATTTT. Its protein is CSASWDTYQPQHF.

This clone was detected once. The chain employs TRBV28 and TRBJ1-4; 9 bases are a match to TRBD1. Germline CDR1 is MDHEN and CDR2 is SYDVKM. The V and J ends lost 8 bases and 7 bases, in that order; junction bases with no gene match: 8. The CDR3 loop spans 14 amino acids. This CDR3 is CASRKKDRGEKLFF. As DNA, the CDR3 is TGTGCCAGCCGAAAAAAGGACAGGGGTGAAAAACTGTTTTTT.

The chain is built from TRBV7-9 and TRBJ2-3; D is unclear. Trimming took off 1 base at V and 0 bases at J, with 14 bases between the two ends. The CDR3 consists of 17 residues. Germline assignment: CDR1 SEHNR and CDR2 FQNEAQ (reference sequence). CDR3 loop: CASSLGRGTMSTDTQYF. The CDR3, as DNA: TGTGCCAGCAGCTTAGGTAGAGGCACCATGAGCACAGATACGCAGTATTTT.

The chain couples TRBV24-1 to TRBJ2-2; 9 bases map to TRBD2. CDR3 size: 15 residues. Per the germline V gene, CDR1 is KGHDR and CDR2 is SFDVKD. Unmatched junction bases numbered 5, after V lost 5 bases and J lost 5 bases. The CDR3 loop reads CATSGEAGGTGELFF. DNA for the CDR3: TGTGCCACCAGTGGTGAAGCGGGGGGAACCGGGGAGCTGTTTTTT.

The genes are TRBV28 and TRBJ1-3; D not resolved. This CDR3 is 15 amino acids long. Germline V gene sequence: CDR1 MDHEN, CDR2 SYDVKM. With 6 bases removed from V and 3 bases from J, the gap between germline ends came to 15 bases. The CDR3: CASSPPSGHGNTIYF. The CDR3 region has the DNA TGTGCCAGCAGCCCCCCTAGTGGCCATGGAAACACCATATATTTT.

Of note for this clone: The sample holds other DNA sequences that translate to the same CDR3. This chain links TRBV30 with TRBJ2-7; no firm D call. The V end was cut by 0 bases, the J end by 3 bases, with 3 bases between. Germline values: CDR1 GTSNPN, CDR2 SVGIG (reference sequence). The CDR3 sequence is 11 residues long. The CDR3 protein is CAWSVGYEQYF. The CDR3 nucleotides are TGTGCCTGGAGTGTCGGCTACGAGCAGTACTTC.

A single count supports this clone. The J gene is TRBJ2-3, the V gene TRBV25-1; possibly TRBD2 for D (5 bases). Per the germline V gene, CDR1 is MGHDK and CDR2 is SYGVNS. V was shortened by 5 bases and J by 5 bases, with 11 bases between the two germline ends. The CDR3 has 13 amino acids. The chain's CDR3 is CASSRAGVDTQYF. DNA of the CDR3: TGTGCCAGCAGTAGAGCCGGGGTAGATACGCAGTATTTT.

This chain uses TRBV28 with TRBJ1-2, with D hard to call. The CDR3 loop spans 12 amino acids. The germline V gene has CDR1 MDHEN and CDR2 SYDVKM. With 10 bases removed from V and 2 bases from J, the gap between germline ends came to 11 bases. The CDR3 spells CATFSGNYGYTF. The CDR3 DNA reads TGTGCCACCTTTTCTGGGAACTATGGCTACACCTTC.

Judged by abundance, this clone is medium-sized. The chain is built from TRBV19 and TRBJ1-3, with TRBD1 matching over 8 bases. Trimming took 5 bases from V and 4 from J; bases not matched to a gene: 4. Germline lookup yields CDR1 LNHDA and CDR2 SQIVND (reference sequence). This CDR3 is 14 amino acids long. The CDR3 DNA is TGTGCCAGTAGTCCGGGACAGGCCGGAAACACCATATATTTT. It yields the protein CASSPGQAGNTIYF.

The chain recombines TRBV29-1 with TRBJ1-1; 7 bases agree with TRBD1. The ends lost 4 bases at V and 5 bases at J; junction bases unmatched: 13. Germline CDR1 is SQVTM and CDR2 is ANQGSEA. CDR3 length: 15 residues. This chain's CDR3 is CSVGQGPEQWTEAFF. CDR3 DNA sequence: TGCAGCGTTGGACAGGGACCAGAACAATGGACTGAAGCTTTCTTT. The complete variable domain, with remaining parts taken from reference TRBV29-1 and TRBJ1-1, reads SAVISQKPSRDICQRGTSLTIQCQVDSQVTMMFWYRQQPGQSLTLIATANQGSEATYESGFVIDKFPISRPNLTFSTLTVSNMSPEDSSIYLCSVGQGPEQWTEAFFGQGTRLTVV.